These 18 T cell receptor beta chains were all obtained from the same sample, sequenced in a study of CD8+CD57+ T cells in acquired aplastic anemia. Investigators profiled TCR beta VDJ and CDR3 from genomic DNA template. TCRdb reanalysed the reads using MiXCR and keeps one entry per CDR3 protein. The table has about 120,000 distinct CDR3 sequences, approximately 41% seen once. Patients sequenced had flow cytometry evidence of CD8+CD57+ cell expansion. The sequenced material came from sorted CD4+, CD8+, or CD8+CD57+ T cells (not recorded which) from PBMCs. Receptor source: a human donor with aplastic anemia.

This clonotype was seen at least ten times. Here the CDR3 DNA reads TGTGCCAGCAGCTTAGACAGCTACAATGAGCAGTTCTTC. Residues: CASSLDSYNEQFF. The V call is TRBV7-2, the J call TRBJ2-1; no reliable D call. V lost 1 base, J lost 3 bases, and 4 bases lay in between. This CDR3 contains 13 residues. Germline V lookup: CDR1 SGHTA, CDR2 FQGNSA.

Ten or more counts support this clonotype. Here the CDR3 DNA reads TGTGCCAGCAGTTACAGGGGGAACACTGAAGCTTTCTTT. Its translation is CASSYRGNTEAFF. The V gene is TRBV6-5, the J gene TRBJ1-1; D might be TRBD1 (5 bases). Germline V lookup: CDR1 MNHEY, CDR2 SVGAGI. The CDR3 is 13 amino acids. Trimming shortened V by 2 bases and J by 1 base, and 5 bases separated the two germline ends.

Comment on this clonotype: Its ends do not fully match the called genes, so a read error is possible. This chain uses TRBV10-2 with TRBJ1-4, with D hard to call. This CDR3 has 13 residues. Germline values: CDR1 WSHSY, CDR2 SAAADI. CDR3 in DNA: TGTGCCATAGGGCTCGGGCCGGATGAAAAACTGTTTTTT. This translates into CAIGLGPDEKLFF.

The V gene is TRBV10-3, the J gene TRBJ2-3, with a weak D call TRBD1 (6 bases). CDR3 length equals 14 residues. Trimming stripped 6 bases from V and 4 bases from J, with 14 bases between. Per germline, CDR1 ENHRY and CDR2 SYGVKD. CDR3 nucleotides: TGTGCCATCAGCCAATCGCCAGGGGCAGATACGCAGTATTTT. Protein product: CAISQSPGADTQYF.

This clonotype was observed at least ten times. The rearrangement uses TRBV12-3 or TRBV12-4 and TRBJ1-3; D gene ambiguous. V dropped 2 bases and J dropped 0 bases, with 14 bases sitting between them. The CDR3 has 17 amino acids. The CDR3 loop is CASSLSWRTHSGNTIYF. The CDR3, as DNA: TGTGCCAGCAGTTTATCGTGGCGGACCCACTCTGGAAACACCATATATTTT.

There are many counts of this clonotype. J is TRBJ2-1 and V is TRBV7-9, with D possibly TRBD1 on 6 matching bases. CDR1 is SEHNR and CDR2 is FQNEAQ in the germline V gene (reference sequence). V shed 6 bases and J shed 12 bases, with 24 bases lying between them. The CDR3 totals 15 residues. The CDR3 reads CASSSSGGHSRGQFF. Here the CDR3 DNA reads TGTGCCAGCAGTTCATCTGGGGGACACTCCCGAGGGCAGTTCTTC.

This clonotype was picked up many times. The chain recombines TRBV7-2 with TRBJ2-2, with D possibly being TRBD2 (6 bases). The CDR3 length is 16 residues. CDR1 is SGHTA and CDR2 is FQGNSA in the germline V gene. V was trimmed by 3 bases and J by 2 bases, leaving 13 bases between them. The CDR3 is CASSLSPGLNTGELFF. The CDR3, as DNA: TGTGCCAGCAGCTTGAGCCCGGGACTCAACACCGGGGAGCTGTTTTTT. The full variable domain, rest sourced from reference TRBV7-2 and TRBJ2-2, is GAGVSQSPSNKVTEKGKDVELRCDPISGHTALYWYRQSLGQGLEFLIYFQGNSAPDKSGLPSDRFSAERTGGSVSTLTIQRTQQEDSAVYLCASSLSPGLNTGELFFGEGSRLTVL.

The chain combines TRBV5-6 with TRBJ2-7; D is unresolved. The CDR3 extends over 15 amino acids. Looked up from germline, CDR1 is SGHDT and CDR2 is YYEEEE. Trimming removed 2 bases from V and 0 bases from J, with 12 bases in between. DNA of the CDR3: TGTGCCAGCAGCTTAGGAGTAGCCGGCTCCTACGAGCAGTACTTC. Amino acids: CASSLGVAGSYEQYF.

The V and J genes are TRBV2 and TRBJ2-7; D is ambiguous. CDR1 SNHLY and CDR2 FYNNEI come from the germline V gene. V was shortened by 7 bases and J by 3 bases, with 7 bases between the two germline ends. CDR3 length equals 11 residues. For the CDR3, the DNA is TGTGCCAGCACCCTCGGCTACGAGCAGTACTTC. Protein: CASTLGYEQYF.

About this clonotype: An end of the junction does not agree with germline; a read error may underlie this. This rearrangement joins TRBV10-1 to TRBJ2-2; TRBD1 or TRBD2 may be the D gene (6 bases each). The CDR3 extends over 14 amino acids. Germline V lookup: CDR1 WNHNN, CDR2 SYGVQD (reference sequence). The CDR3 reads CASSRDTSTRELFF. CDR3 bases: TGCGCCAGCAGCCGGGACACTAGCACCAGGGAGCTGTTTTTT.

There are many counts of this clonotype. This chain uses TRBV7-8 with TRBJ2-7, with 10 bases identical to TRBD1. This CDR3 spans 15 amino acids. Trimming at V came to 4 bases and at J to 0 bases, leaving 3 bases not matched to a gene. The V gene's germline CDR1 is SGHVS and CDR2 FQNEAQ. In nucleotides, the CDR3 is TGTGCCAGCAGCTACGGACAGGGGGTCTCCTACGAGCAGTACTTC. Amino acid sequence: CASSYGQGVSYEQYF.

This clonotype was observed at least ten times. V gene TRBV28 combines with J gene TRBJ1-1; D may be TRBD1 (5 bases). The germline V gene encodes CDR1 MDHEN and CDR2 SYDVKM. The CDR3 loop spans 16 amino acids. V was trimmed by 2 bases and J by 4 bases, leaving 17 bases between them. CDR3 coding DNA: TGTGCCAGCAGTTTAGTCAGGGAGAGGTGGAGCACTGAAGCTTTCTTT. This codes for CASSLVRERWSTEAFF.

In regard to this clonotype: Germline is not matched at one junction end, which may reflect a read error. The CDR3 nucleotides are TGTGCCAGCAGTCCGACGTCGTTCTACAAAGAGCAGTTCTTC. Translation gives CASSPTSFYKEQFF. The genes are TRBV2 and TRBJ2-1; D ambiguous. The CDR3 totals 14 residues. Germline assignment: CDR1 SNHLY and CDR2 FYNNEI.

This clonotype came up many times. Here the CDR3 reads CASSYEGLGYGYTF. The CDR3 DNA sequence: TGTGCCAGCAGTTACGAGGGGCTGGGGTATGGCTACACCTTC. The V call is TRBV6-5, the J call TRBJ1-2, with D tentatively TRBD1 (5 bases). CDR3 length: 14 residues. V shed 2 bases and J shed 5 bases, with 12 bases lying between them. Germline CDR1 is MNHEY and CDR2 is SVGAGI.

In this sample, this clonotype turned up once. The V and J genes are TRBV24-1 and TRBJ2-1, with D unclear. Trimming took 3 bases from V and 2 from J, leaving 10 bases between them. CDR3 length: 15 amino acids. Germline V lookup: CDR1 KGHDR, CDR2 SFDVKD. CDR3 residues: CATSDPSRAYNEQFF. The DNA of the CDR3 is TGTGCCACCAGTGATCCTTCTCGGGCCTACAATGAGCAGTTCTTC.

This clonotype was counted ten times or more. CDR3: CASSLVGDPRYGYTF. For the CDR3, the DNA is TGTGCCAGCAGCTTAGTAGGGGACCCTCGCTATGGCTACACCTTC. The chain uses TRBV7-2 and TRBJ1-2; possibly TRBD1 for D (5 bases). The CDR3 contains 15 residues. Trimming stripped 1 base from V and 4 bases from J, with 13 bases between. Germline V gene sequence: CDR1 SGHTA, CDR2 FQGNSA.

There are a few counts of this clonotype. Given a much more abundant clone one base away, this may be a read error. Because it lacks the conserved phenylalanine or tryptophan at the end, this CDR3 is likely a read error. J is TRBJ1-1 and V is TRBV20-1; D not certain. Germline V gene sequence: CDR1 DFQATT, CDR2 SNEGSKA (reference sequence). The CDR3 spans 11 residues. The germline V and J ends were trimmed by 5 bases and 7 bases, with 11 bases remaining between them. The CDR3, as DNA: TGCAGTGCTCCTCGGGCCCTTGAAGCTTTCCTT. Translating gives CSAPRALEAFL.

This clonotype was recorded at least ten times. This chain links TRBV6-1 with TRBJ1-2; a possible D gene is TRBD1 (6 bases). Germline values: CDR1 MNHNS, CDR2 SASEGT. Between the trimmed V and J ends, which lost 4 bases and 6 bases, there was a span of 9 bases. The CDR3 totals 12 residues. The CDR3 protein is CASSGQVHGYTF. As DNA, the CDR3 is TGTGCCAGCAGTGGACAGGTACATGGCTACACCTTC.